This T cell receptor (beta chain) was sequenced during a study of blood T cell repertoires in COVID-19. Study-level background: There were acute and convalescent COVID-19 samples, and they came from the United States, Italy and Spain. PBMCs, B-cell-depleted T cells, or T cells were the source of the cDNA or gDNA that made up the material.

Original methodology: Counts of nucleated cells, estimated from reference gene primer amplification, were obtained. The data were produced by immunoSEQ multiplex PCR, yet TCRdb's version contains in-frame clones alone and is incomplete. The V and J calls and the clone size are those of that table, but D and trimming were determined from the DNA. The sample consists of around 450,000 clones, 90% of them appearing once. V trimming: 1 base; J trimming: 3 bases; junction bases outside the gene matches: 3. The CDR3 is 16 residues long. CDR1 SGHVS and CDR2 FQNEAQ come from the germline V gene. This clonotype was obtained from a man aged 18 to 29 who had recovered from COVID-19. The sample consisted of PBMCs or T cells enriched from blood (not recorded which). This chain joins TRBV7-8 and TRBJ2-3; 11 nucleotides agree with TRBD2. The CDR3 region is CASSLVAGGQTDTQYF. Here the CDR3 DNA reads TGTGCCAGCAGCTTAGTAGCGGGGGGGCAAACAGATACGCAGTATTTT.